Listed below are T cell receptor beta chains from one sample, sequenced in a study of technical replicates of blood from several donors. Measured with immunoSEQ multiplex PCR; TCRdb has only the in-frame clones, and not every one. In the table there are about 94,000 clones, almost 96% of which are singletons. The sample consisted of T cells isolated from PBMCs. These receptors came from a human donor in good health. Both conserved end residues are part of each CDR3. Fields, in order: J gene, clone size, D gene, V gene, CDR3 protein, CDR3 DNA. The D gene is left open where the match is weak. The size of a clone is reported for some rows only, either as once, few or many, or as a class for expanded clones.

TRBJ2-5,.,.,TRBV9,CASSIWGQEETQYF,TGTGCCAGCAGCATCTGGGGGCAGGAAGAGACCCAGTACTTC
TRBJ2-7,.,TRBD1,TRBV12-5,CASANRDSSYEQYF,TGTGCTAGTGCCAACCGGGACAGCTCCTACGAGCAGTACTTC
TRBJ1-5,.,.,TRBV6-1,CASSEALRGNQPQHF,TGTGCCAGCAGTGAAGCGCTAAGAGGGAACCAGCCCCAGCATTTT
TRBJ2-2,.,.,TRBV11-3,CASSHPGTTNTGELFF,TGTGCCAGCAGTCACCCGGGGACAACAAACACCGGGGAGCTGTTTTTT
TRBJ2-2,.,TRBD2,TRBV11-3,CASSLSALAETGELFF,TGTGCCAGCAGCTTAAGTGCCCTAGCGGAGACCGGGGAGCTGTTTTTT
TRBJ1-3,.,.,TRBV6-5,CASSYSNTNSGNTIYF,TGTGCCAGCAGTTACTCGAACACTAACTCTGGAAACACCATATATTTT
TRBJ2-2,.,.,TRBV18,CASSPVRVDIGELFF,TGTGCCAGCTCACCGGTCAGGGTGGATATCGGGGAGCTGTTTTTT
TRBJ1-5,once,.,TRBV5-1,CASSLGQENQPQHF,TGCGCCAGCAGCTTGGGACAGGAGAATCAGCCCCAGCATTTT
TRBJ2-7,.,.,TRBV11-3,CASSFGLAGTYEQYF,TGTGCCAGCAGCTTCGGCCTAGCAGGCACCTACGAGCAGTACTTC
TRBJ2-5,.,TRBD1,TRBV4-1,CASSPSGQGNGETQYF,TGCGCCAGCAGCCCTTCCGGACAGGGAAACGGAGAGACCCAGTACTTC
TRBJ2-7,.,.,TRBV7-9,CASRTLLGLDQYEQYF,TGTGCCAGCAGAACCTTATTGGGGCTGGATCAATACGAGCAGTACTTC
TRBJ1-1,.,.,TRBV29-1,CSVVQGPTEAFF,TGCAGCGTGGTACAGGGACCCACTGAAGCTTTCTTT
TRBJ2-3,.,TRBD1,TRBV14,CASSQVRGTGTDTQYF,TGTGCCAGCAGCCAAGTAAGGGGGACAGGCACAGATACGCAGTATTTT
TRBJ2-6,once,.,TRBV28,CASSYRPSGANVLTF,TGTGCCAGCAGCTACAGACCCTCTGGGGCCAACGTCCTGACTTTC
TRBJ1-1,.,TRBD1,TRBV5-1,CASSLVGMGDRLNTEAFF,TGCGCCAGCAGCTTGGTTGGGATGGGGGACAGGCTGAACACTGAAGCTTTCTTT
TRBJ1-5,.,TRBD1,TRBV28,CASRKTRTGANQPQHF,TGTGCCAGCAGAAAGACCAGGACAGGGGCCAATCAGCCCCAGCATTTT
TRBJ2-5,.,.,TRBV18,CASSFEGTQYF,TGTGCCAGCTCCTTTGAGGGGACCCAGTACTTC
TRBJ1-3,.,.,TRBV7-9,CASSLVDIWGNTIYF,TGTGCCAGCAGCTTAGTAGATATTTGGGGAAACACCATATATTTT
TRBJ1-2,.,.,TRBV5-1,CASSPMGGARGYTF,TGCGCCAGCAGCCCGATGGGGGGGGCGCGTGGCTACACCTTC
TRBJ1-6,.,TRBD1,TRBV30,CAWRTRDRGYSPLHF,TGTGCCTGGAGAACTCGGGACAGGGGGTATTCACCCCTCCACTTT
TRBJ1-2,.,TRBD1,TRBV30,CAWSKLDRQSINYGYTF,TGTGCCTGGAGTAAACTGGACAGGCAGTCGATAAACTATGGCTACACCTTC
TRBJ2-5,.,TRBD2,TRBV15,CATSRALAGEETQYF,TGTGCCACCAGCAGAGCACTAGCGGGAGAAGAGACCCAGTACTTC
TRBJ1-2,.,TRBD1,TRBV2,CASSFTGGSGGYTF,TGTGCCAGCAGTTTTACAGGGGGCAGCGGCGGCTACACCTTC
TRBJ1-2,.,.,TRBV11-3,CASSPSGMDYGYTF,TGTGCCAGCAGCCCATCAGGGATGGACTATGGCTACACCTTC
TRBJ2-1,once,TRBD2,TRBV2,CASRSGTSLANEQFF,TGTGCCAGCAGGTCCGGGACTAGCTTAGCTAATGAGCAGTTCTTC
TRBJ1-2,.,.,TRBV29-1,CSVTGTNYGYTF,TGCAGCGTAACCGGGACAAATTATGGCTACACCTTC
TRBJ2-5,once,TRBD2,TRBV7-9,CASSSGGRAGGPEETQYF,TGTGCCAGCAGCTCTGGGGGGCGAGCGGGGGGCCCTGAAGAGACCCAGTACTTC
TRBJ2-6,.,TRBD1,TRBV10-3,CAISNPPGQDSSGANVLTF,TGTGCCATCAGCAACCCCCCGGGACAGGACTCGTCTGGGGCCAACGTCCTGACTTTC
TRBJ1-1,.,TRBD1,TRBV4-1,CASSPSAGTGAFSVAFF,TGCGCCAGCAGCCCATCAGCCGGGACAGGGGCGTTCTCGGTAGCTTTCTTT
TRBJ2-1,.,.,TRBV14,CASSQEEAESIQKPYYNEQFF,TGTGCCAGCAGCCAAGAGGAAGCGGAGTCAATTCAAAAACCTTACTACAATGAGCAGTTCTTC
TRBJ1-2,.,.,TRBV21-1,CASSKGRQGVGGYTF,TGTGCCAGCAGCAAAGGGAGGCAGGGGGTAGGTGGCTACACCTTC
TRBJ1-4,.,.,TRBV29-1,CSVYSGVGKLFF,TGCAGCGTCTACTCAGGGGTTGGAAAACTGTTTTTT
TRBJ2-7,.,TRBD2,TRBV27,CASSPASGRSYEQYF,TGTGCCAGCAGTCCCGCTAGCGGGAGGTCCTACGAGCAGTACTTC
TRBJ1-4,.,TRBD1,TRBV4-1,CASSLQDRGDEKLFF,TGCGCCAGCAGCCTCCAGGACAGGGGCGATGAAAAACTGTTTTTT
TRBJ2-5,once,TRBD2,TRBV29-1,CSAWWGGETQYF,TGCAGCGCTTGGTGGGGAGGGGAGACCCAGTACTTC
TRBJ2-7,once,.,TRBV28,CASRRYPGSYEQYF,TGTGCCAGCAGGCGATACCCGGGCTCCTACGAGCAGTACTTC
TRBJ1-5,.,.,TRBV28,CASSPQDQPQHF,TGTGCCAGCAGTCCGCAGGATCAGCCCCAGCATTTT
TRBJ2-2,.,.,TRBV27,CASSFGGLNTGELFF,TGTGCCAGCAGTTTCGGCGGACTAAACACCGGGGAGCTGTTTTTT
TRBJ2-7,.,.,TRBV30,CAWSWADKAYEQYF,TGTGCCTGGAGTTGGGCAGACAAAGCCTACGAGCAGTACTTC
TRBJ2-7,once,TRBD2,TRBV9,CASSPTSASLEQYF,TGTGCCAGCAGCCCTACTAGCGCCTCCCTCGAGCAGTACTTC
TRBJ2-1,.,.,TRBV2,CASSVEGQRQFF,TGTGCCAGCAGTGTGGAGGGACAGAGGCAGTTCTTC
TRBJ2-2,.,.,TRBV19,CASTHTNTGELFF,TGTGCCAGTACTCACACGAACACCGGGGAGCTGTTTTTT
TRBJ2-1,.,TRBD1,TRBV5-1,CASSGDRGPTYNEQFF,TGCGCCAGCAGCGGGGACAGGGGCCCCACCTACAATGAGCAGTTCTTC
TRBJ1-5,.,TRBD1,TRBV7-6,CASSLGTGTFWSNQPQHF,TGTGCCAGCAGCCTCGGGACAGGGACATTTTGGAGCAATCAGCCCCAGCATTTT
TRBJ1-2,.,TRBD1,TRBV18,CASSLEQGEQRWPLPNYGYTF,TGTGCCAGCTCATTGGAACAGGGGGAACAAAGGTGGCCTTTACCAAACTATGGCTACACCTTC
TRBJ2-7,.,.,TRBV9,CASSPRGLSPYEQYF,TGTGCCAGCAGCCCCCGAGGACTAAGCCCCTACGAGCAGTACTTC